This T cell receptor beta chain originates from a study of PD-L1 blockade in urothelial cancer. Study-level information: Dosed intravenously at 1,200 mg every 3 weeks, atezolizumab was initiated by patients at some point between 2014 and 2016.

Time point reported: pretreatment peripheral blood. Patients were diagnosed with urothelial carcinoma, either locally advanced or metastatic. This table comes from immunoSEQ multiplex PCR, and its TCRdb copy is limited to in-frame clones, with some not included. The data show 70,000 to 100,000 clones, 84% seen once. The clonotype was recovered from a man aged 60 to 75 with urothelial cancer. Specimen: PBMCs, collected around atezolizumab (anti-PD-L1) treatment.

The CDR3 nucleotides read TGCGCCAGCAGCCGATTCTATGGCGGGGGGGCGGACAATGAGCAGTTCTTC. Protein: CASSRFYGGGADNEQFF. The chain joins TRBV5-1 to TRBJ2-1, with 9 bases aligning to TRBD2. Per the germline V gene, CDR1 is SGHRS and CDR2 is YFSETQ. V shed 4 bases and J 5 bases; nucleotides not matched to a gene: 13. This CDR3 is 17 amino acids long. The full variable domain, rest sourced from reference TRBV5-1 and TRBJ2-1, is KAGVTQTPRYLIKTRGQQVTLSCSPISGHRSVSWYQQTPGQGLQFLFEYFSETQRNKGNFPGRFSGRQFSNSRSEMNVSTLELGDSALYLCASSRFYGGGADNEQFFGPGTRLTVL.